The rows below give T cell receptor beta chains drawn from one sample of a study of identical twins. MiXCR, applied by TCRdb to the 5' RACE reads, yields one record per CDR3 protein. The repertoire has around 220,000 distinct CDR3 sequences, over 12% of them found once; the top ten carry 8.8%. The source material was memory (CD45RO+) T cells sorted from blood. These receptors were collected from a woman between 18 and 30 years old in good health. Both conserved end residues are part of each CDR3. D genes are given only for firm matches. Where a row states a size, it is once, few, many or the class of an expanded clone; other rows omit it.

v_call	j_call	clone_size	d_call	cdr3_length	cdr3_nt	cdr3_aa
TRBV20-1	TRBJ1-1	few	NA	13	TGCAGTGCTCAACCCCCGACAAGCACTGAAGCTTTCTTT	CSAQPPTSTEAFF
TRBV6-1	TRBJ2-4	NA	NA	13	TGTGCCAGCAGACTTATAGCCAAAAACATTCAGTACTTC	CASRLIAKNIQYF
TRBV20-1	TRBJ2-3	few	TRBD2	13	TGCAGTTGGACTAGCGGGAGCACAGATACGCAGTATTTT	CSWTSGSTDTQYF
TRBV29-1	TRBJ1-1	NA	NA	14	TGCAGCGTTAAAAAAACAGGGATGAACACTGAAGCTTTCTTT	CSVKKTGMNTEAFF
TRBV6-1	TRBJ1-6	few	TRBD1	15	TGTGCCAGTACCCCACAGGGGGCTGGAAATTCACCCCTCCACTTT	CASTPQGAGNSPLHF
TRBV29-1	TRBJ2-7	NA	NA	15	TGCAGCGTTGAAGCCCCCGGGGATACCGCGGGAGAGCAGTACTTC	CSVEAPGDTAGEQYF
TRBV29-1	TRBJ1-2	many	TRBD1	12	TGCAGCGTCCCTCAGGGGGCGAATGGCTACACCTTC	CSVPQGANGYTF
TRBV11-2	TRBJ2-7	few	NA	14	TGTGCCAGCAGCCTGACTCGACCTTCCTACGAGCAGTACTTC	CASSLTRPSYEQYF
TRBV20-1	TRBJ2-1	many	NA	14	TGCAGTGCTAGTGAAAGGGGAACTGGGAATGAGCAGTTCTTC	CSASERGTGNEQFF
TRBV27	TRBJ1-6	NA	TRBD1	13	TGTGCCAGCAGTTCTGCAGGGGGTTCACCCCTCCACTTT	CASSSAGGSPLHF
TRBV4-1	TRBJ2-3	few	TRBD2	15	TGCGCCAGCAGTCAGGGACTAGCGACCACAGATACGCAGTATTTT	CASSQGLATTDTQYF
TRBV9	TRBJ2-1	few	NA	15	TGTGCCAGCAGCGTATCGGAGGGGCGCCGGGATGAGCAGTTCTTC	CASSVSEGRRDEQFF
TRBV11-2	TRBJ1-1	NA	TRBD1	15	TGTGCCAGCACTTTCACAGGGGGCTCGGGCACTGAAGCTTTCTTT	CASTFTGGSGTEAFF
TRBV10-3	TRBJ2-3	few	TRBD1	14	TGTGCCATCCTCGGACAGGAACCCACAGATACGCAGTATTTT	CAILGQEPTDTQYF
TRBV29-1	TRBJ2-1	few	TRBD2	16	TGCAGCGGGGGACCACTAGCGGGAGGGCGCTACAATGAGCAGTTCTTC	CSGGPLAGGRYNEQFF
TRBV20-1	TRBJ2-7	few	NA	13	TGCAGTGCTAGGGCTATCGCGGCCTACGAGCAGTACTTC	CSARAIAAYEQYF
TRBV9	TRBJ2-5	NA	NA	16	TGTGCCAGCAGCCTCGGAGCCTCCGGGACTGAAGAGACCCAGTACTTC	CASSLGASGTEETQYF
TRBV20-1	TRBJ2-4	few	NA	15	TGCAGTGCCCCAGGACGGCCCATCCAGCAAAACATTCAGTACTTC	CSAPGRPIQQNIQYF
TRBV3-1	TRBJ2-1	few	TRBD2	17	TGTGCCAGCAGCGTCTATAAAACTAGCGGCTTTAACAATGAGCAGTTCTTC	CASSVYKTSGFNNEQFF
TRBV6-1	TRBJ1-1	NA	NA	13	TGTGCCAGCACCAAGGGTGGCTTAGGTGAAGCTTTCTTT	CASTKGGLGEAFF
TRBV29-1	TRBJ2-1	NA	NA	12	TGCAGCGCTGCCGAACTCGGGGATGAGCAGTTCTTC	CSAAELGDEQFF
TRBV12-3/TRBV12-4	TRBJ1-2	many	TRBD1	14	TGTGCCAGCAGTGTGGGACAGGCCTACTATGGCTACACCTTC	CASSVGQAYYGYTF
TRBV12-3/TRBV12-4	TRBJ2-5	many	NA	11	TGTGCCAGCAGTCAACGGAAGACCCAGTACTTC	CASSQRKTQYF
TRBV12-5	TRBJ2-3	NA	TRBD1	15	TGTGCCTGCTGCCAAACAGGGGAAGTCACAGATACGCAGTATTTT	CACCQTGEVTDTQYF
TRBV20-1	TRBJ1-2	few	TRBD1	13	TGCAGTGCTAGGGACGACAGGGGTTACGGCTACACCTTC	CSARDDRGYGYTF
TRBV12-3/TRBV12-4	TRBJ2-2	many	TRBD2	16	TGTGCCAGCAGTTTAGCGCGGAGCGGGGGGGCCGGGGAGCTGTTTTTT	CASSLARSGGAGELFF
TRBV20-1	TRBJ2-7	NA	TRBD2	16	TGCAGTGCTAGAGATTCCGGGCTAGCGGGGGGCTACGAGCAGTACTTC	CSARDSGLAGGYEQYF
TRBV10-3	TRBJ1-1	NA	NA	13	TGTGCCATCAGTGGGGGACAGAACACTGAAGCTTTCTTT	CAISGGQNTEAFF
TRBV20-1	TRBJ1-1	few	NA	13	TGCAGTGCTACAGGGAAAATTGTAACTGAAGCTTTCTTT	CSATGKIVTEAFF
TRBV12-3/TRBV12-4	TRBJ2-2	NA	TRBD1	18	TGTGCCAGCAGTTTTGCGTTTCTCGGGACAGCTAACACCGGGGAGCTGTTTTTT	CASSFAFLGTANTGELFF
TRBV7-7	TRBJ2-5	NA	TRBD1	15	TGTGCCAGCAGCCAGGGACAGGGTCCCCAAGAGACCCAGTACTTC	CASSQGQGPQETQYF
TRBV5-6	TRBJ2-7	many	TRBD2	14	TGTGCCAGCAACCGACTAGCGGTCGCCTACGAGCAGTACTTC	CASNRLAVAYEQYF
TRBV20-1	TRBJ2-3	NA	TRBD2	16	TGCAGTGCTATTATAGCGGGAGAGGGGTCCACAGATACGCAGTATTTT	CSAIIAGEGSTDTQYF
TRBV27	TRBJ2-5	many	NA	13	TGTGCCAGCAGCCTTCGCGGGCAAGAGACCCAGTACTTC	CASSLRGQETQYF
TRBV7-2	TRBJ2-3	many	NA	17	TGTGCCAGCAGCTTAGGACCTTTTTCGTCGGGCACAGATACGCAGTATTTT	CASSLGPFSSGTDTQYF
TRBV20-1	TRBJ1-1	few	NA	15	TGCAGTGCTCTCATCCTGACGGCGAGTTGGACTGAAGCTTTCTTT	CSALILTASWTEAFF
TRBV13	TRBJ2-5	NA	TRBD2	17	TGTGCCAGCAGCTCATCCCCAGCGGGGGGGCTGGTAGAGACCCAGTACTTC	CASSSSPAGGLVETQYF
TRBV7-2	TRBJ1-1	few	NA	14	TGTGCCAGCAGCTTAAGACAGATGAACACTGAAGCTTTCTTT	CASSLRQMNTEAFF
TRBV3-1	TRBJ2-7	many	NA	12	TGTGCCAGCAGCCAGATAAAGTACGAGCAGTACTTC	CASSQIKYEQYF
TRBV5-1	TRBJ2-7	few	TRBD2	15	TGCGCCAGCAGCCTCCGCGCAGGGTGGGAGGGCGAGCAGTACTTC	CASSLRAGWEGEQYF
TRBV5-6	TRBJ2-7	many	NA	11	TGTGCCAGCGGAAACTCCTACGAGCAGTACTTC	CASGNSYEQYF